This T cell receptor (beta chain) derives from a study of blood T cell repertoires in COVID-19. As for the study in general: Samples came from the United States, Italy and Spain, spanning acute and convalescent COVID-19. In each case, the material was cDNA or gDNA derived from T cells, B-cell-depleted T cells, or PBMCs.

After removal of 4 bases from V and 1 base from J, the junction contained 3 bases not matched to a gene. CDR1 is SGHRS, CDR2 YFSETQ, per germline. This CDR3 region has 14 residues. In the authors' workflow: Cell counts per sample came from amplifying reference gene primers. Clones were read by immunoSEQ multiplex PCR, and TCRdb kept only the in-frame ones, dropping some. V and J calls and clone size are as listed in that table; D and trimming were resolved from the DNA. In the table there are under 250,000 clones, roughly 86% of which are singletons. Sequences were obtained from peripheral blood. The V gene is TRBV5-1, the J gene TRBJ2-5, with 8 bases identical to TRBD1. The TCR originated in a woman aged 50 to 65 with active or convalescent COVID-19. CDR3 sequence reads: CASSHGTGQETQYF. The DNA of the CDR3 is TGCGCCAGCAGCCATGGGACAGGCCAAGAGACCCAGTACTTC.